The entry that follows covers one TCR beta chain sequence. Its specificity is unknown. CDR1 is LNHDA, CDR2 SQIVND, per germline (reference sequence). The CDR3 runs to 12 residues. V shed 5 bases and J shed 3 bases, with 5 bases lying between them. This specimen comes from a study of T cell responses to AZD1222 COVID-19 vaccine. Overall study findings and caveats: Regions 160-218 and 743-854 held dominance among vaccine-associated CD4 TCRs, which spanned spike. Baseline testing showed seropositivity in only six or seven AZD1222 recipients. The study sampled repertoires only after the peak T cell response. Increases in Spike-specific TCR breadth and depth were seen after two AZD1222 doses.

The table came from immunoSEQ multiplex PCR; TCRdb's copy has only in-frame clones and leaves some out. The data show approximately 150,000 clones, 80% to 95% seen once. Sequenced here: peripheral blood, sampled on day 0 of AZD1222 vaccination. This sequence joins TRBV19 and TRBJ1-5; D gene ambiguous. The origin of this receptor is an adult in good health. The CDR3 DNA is TGTGCCAGTAGTGTCGTCAATCAGCCCCAGCATTTT. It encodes CASSVVNQPQHF.